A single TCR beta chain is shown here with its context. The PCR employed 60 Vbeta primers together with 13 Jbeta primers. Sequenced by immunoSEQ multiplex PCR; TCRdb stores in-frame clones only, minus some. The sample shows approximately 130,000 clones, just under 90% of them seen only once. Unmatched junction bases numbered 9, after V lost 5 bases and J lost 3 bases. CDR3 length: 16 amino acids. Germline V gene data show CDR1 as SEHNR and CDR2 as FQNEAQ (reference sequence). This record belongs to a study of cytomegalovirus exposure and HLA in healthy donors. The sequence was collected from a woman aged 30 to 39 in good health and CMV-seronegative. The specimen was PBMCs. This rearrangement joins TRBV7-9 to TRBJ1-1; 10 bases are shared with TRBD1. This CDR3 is CASSPLDRGRDTEAFF. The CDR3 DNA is TGTGCCAGCAGCCCTTTGGACAGGGGGAGGGACACTGAAGCTTTCTTT.